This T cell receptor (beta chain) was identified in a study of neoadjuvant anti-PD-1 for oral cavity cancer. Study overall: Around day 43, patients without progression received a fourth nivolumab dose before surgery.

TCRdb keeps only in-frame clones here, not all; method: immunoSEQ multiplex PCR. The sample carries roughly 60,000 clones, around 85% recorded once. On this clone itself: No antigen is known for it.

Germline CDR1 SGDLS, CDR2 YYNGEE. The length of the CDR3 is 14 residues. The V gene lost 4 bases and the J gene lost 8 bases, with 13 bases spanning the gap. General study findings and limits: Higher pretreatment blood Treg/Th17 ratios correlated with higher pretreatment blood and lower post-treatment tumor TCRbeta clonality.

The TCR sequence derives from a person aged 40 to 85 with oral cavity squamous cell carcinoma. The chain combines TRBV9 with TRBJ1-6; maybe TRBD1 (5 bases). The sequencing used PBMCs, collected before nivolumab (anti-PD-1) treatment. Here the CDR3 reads CASSPGLGDSPLHF. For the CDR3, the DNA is TGTGCCAGCAGCCCCGGATTGGGGGATTCACCCCTCCACTTT.